Below, 22 T cell receptor beta chains from the same sample are listed, as sequenced in a study of T-cell memory formation after mild COVID-19. TCRdb reprocessed the 5' RACE reads via MiXCR and lists one record per CDR3 protein. Among almost 550,000 distinct CDR3 sequences listed, over 20% were seen once. Input material: PBMCs or a T cell subset sorted from them (not recorded which). These TCRs come from an adult woman who had mild COVID-19 (a few samples of this study predate the infection). Cell type and time point are not known.

This clonotype was seen only a few times. V usage is TRBV10-3 and J usage is TRBJ2-1; D gene ambiguous. Trimming took 2 bases from V and 7 from J, leaving 6 bases between them. This CDR3 spans 12 amino acids. CDR1 is ENHRY, CDR2 SYGVKD, per germline. CDR3 region: CAISERINEQFF. For the CDR3, the DNA is TGTGCCATCAGTGAGCGAATTAATGAGCAGTTCTTC.

The rearrangement links TRBV20-1 to TRBJ2-1; D uncertain. The CDR3 is 12 amino acids. Trimming took off 3 bases at V and 6 bases at J, with 9 bases between the two ends. From germline, CDR1 is DFQATT and CDR2 SNEGSKA (reference sequence). CDR3 sequence: CSARRNINEQFF. DNA of the CDR3: TGCAGTGCTAGGCGGAACATCAATGAGCAGTTCTTC.

This clonotype was found once. The rearrangement joins TRBV12-3 or TRBV12-4 to TRBJ2-1, with D perhaps matching TRBD1 (6 bases). Trimming removed 1 base at V and 9 bases at J, with 13 bases between. The CDR3 contains 14 residues. The CDR3 region is CASSLGGRGGEQFF. The CDR3 DNA reads TGTGCCAGCAGTTTAGGGGGCAGGGGCGGTGAGCAGTTCTTC.

The genes are TRBV5-1 and TRBJ2-3; 11 bases fit TRBD2. This CDR3 has 16 residues. Per germline, CDR1 SGHRS and CDR2 YFSETQ. J lost 1 base, V lost 3 bases, and 4 bases had no gene match. DNA for the CDR3: TGCGCCAGCAGCTGGGCTAGCGGGAGGCGCACAGATACGCAGTATTTT. It specifies CASSWASGRRTDTQYF.

The chain carries TRBV7-9 and TRBJ2-1; D might be TRBD2 (5 bases). CDR1 is SEHNR, CDR2 FQNEAQ, per germline (reference sequence). The CDR3 length is 15 residues. Trimming cost V 5 bases and J 0 bases, with 11 bases left between them. The CDR3 protein is CASSQGLNSYNEQFF. The DNA of the CDR3 is TGTGCCAGCAGCCAAGGACTTAACTCCTACAATGAGCAGTTCTTC. The whole variable domain, filled in from reference TRBV7-9 and TRBJ2-1, reads DTGVSQNPRHKITKRGQNVTFRCDPISEHNRLYWYRQTLGQGPEFLTYFQNEAQLEKSRLLSDRFSAERPKGSFSTLEIQRTEQGDSAMYLCASSQGLNSYNEQFFGPGTRLTVL.

This clonotype turned up a few times. V usage is TRBV24-1 and J usage is TRBJ1-2, with TRBD1 matching 7 bases. Germline CDR1 is KGHDR and CDR2 is SFDVKD. This CDR3 spans 18 amino acids. V trimming: 0 bases; J trimming: 2 bases; junction bases outside the gene matches: 11. The DNA of the CDR3 is TGTGCCACCAGTGATTTGAGCACTTCCCCGGGACAGAACTATGGCTACACCTTC. This translates into CATSDLSTSPGQNYGYTF.

This clonotype was counted a single time. The gene calls are TRBV5-1 and TRBJ2-2, with D possibly TRBD2 on 5 matching bases. The CDR3 consists of 18 residues. V lost 0 bases to trimming and J lost 3 bases, with 18 bases between them. CDR1 is SGHRS, CDR2 YFSETQ, per germline. CDR3 sequence reads: CASSLGEIVALDTGELFF. The CDR3 DNA is TGCGCCAGCAGCTTGGGAGAGATCGTAGCGTTGGACACCGGGGAGCTGTTTTTT.

This clonotype showed up just a few times. The J gene is TRBJ2-5, the V gene TRBV20-1; 8 nucleotides agree with TRBD2. CDR3 size: 16 residues. V shed 3 bases, J shed 4 bases, and the junction held 13 bases outside the gene matches. Looked up from germline, CDR1 is DFQATT and CDR2 is SNEGSKA (reference sequence). This chain's CDR3 is CSASRGAGGAVETQYF. The DNA for the CDR3 is TGCAGTGCTAGTAGGGGTGCCGGGGGGGCCGTAGAGACCCAGTACTTC.

This clonotype was detected a few times. The chain couples TRBV4-2 to TRBJ1-4, with D possibly being TRBD1 (5 bases). The V gene's germline CDR1 is LGHNA and CDR2 YNFKEQ. The CDR3 extends over 15 amino acids. Trimming shortened V by 0 bases and J by 8 bases, and 13 bases separated the two germline ends. CDR3 sequence reads: CASSQDRGSPEKLFF. The CDR3 nucleotides read TGTGCCAGCAGCCAAGATAGGGGCAGTCCCGAAAAACTGTTTTTT.

This clonotype appeared a few times. V is TRBV12-3 or TRBV12-4 and J is TRBJ2-7; tentative D call: TRBD2 (7 bases). The CDR3 totals 15 residues. Between the trimmed V and J ends, which lost 2 bases and 5 bases, there was a span of 16 bases. The CDR3 sequence: CASSLLGGAGNEQYF. In DNA form, the CDR3 reads TGTGCCAGCAGTTTACTTGGGGGGGCAGGCAACGAGCAGTACTTC.

This clonotype was seen a handful of times. The chain couples TRBV27 to TRBJ2-1; D is ambiguous. Trimming cost V 6 bases and J 2 bases, with 11 bases left between them. The CDR3 has 14 amino acids. The germline V gene has CDR1 MNHEY and CDR2 SMNVEV (reference sequence). The CDR3 DNA follows: TGTGCCAGCAGAACCCCCGGCCCCTACAATGAGCAGTTCTTC. It translates to CASRTPGPYNEQFF.

This chain links TRBV7-9 with TRBJ2-2, with 7 bases fitting TRBD2. This CDR3 comprises 17 residues. The V gene's germline CDR1 is SEHNR and CDR2 FQNEAQ (reference sequence). V shed 1 base and J 0 bases; nucleotides not matched to a gene: 5. The CDR3: CASSLVGGTPNTGELFF. The DNA for the CDR3 is TGTGCCAGCAGCTTAGTCGGGGGGACGCCGAACACCGGGGAGCTGTTTTTT.

This clonotype occurred a few times. The DNA of the CDR3 is TGTGCCAGCTCTGAGACTAGCGGGGCCGGGGAGCTGTTTTTT. Its translation: CASSETSGAGELFF. The chain is built from TRBV3-1 and TRBJ2-2; 11 bases map to TRBD2. The length of the CDR3 is 14 residues. After removal of 8 bases from V and 6 bases from J, the junction contained 5 bases not matched to a gene. Germline-derived CDR1 and CDR2 are LGHDT and YNNKEL (reference sequence).

The chain uses TRBV5-1 and TRBJ2-2; 7 bases match TRBD2. Germline V gives CDR1 SGHRS, CDR2 YFSETQ. The CDR3 totals 17 residues. Germline trimming cut 4 bases from V and 2 bases from J; bases unmatched to any gene: 11. CDR3 sequence (DNA): TGCGCCAGCAGCCCCTATTGGGGGGGGTCCAACACCGGGGAGCTGTTTTTT. Encoded protein: CASSPYWGGSNTGELFF.

The genes are TRBV30 and TRBJ2-2, with D possibly being TRBD1 (6 bases). Germline CDR1 GTSNPN, CDR2 SVGIG (reference sequence). CDR3 size: 16 residues. With 3 bases removed from V and 1 base from J, the gap between germline ends came to 15 bases. This chain's CDR3 is CAWRIQGILNTGELFF. The CDR3 DNA sequence: TGTGCCTGGAGGATACAGGGAATCTTGAACACCGGGGAGCTGTTTTTT.

The table lists this clonotype with a few counts. The gene calls are TRBV19 and TRBJ2-2; D is undetermined. Looked up from germline, CDR1 is LNHDA and CDR2 is SQIVND (reference sequence). This CDR3 spans 14 amino acids. With 3 bases removed from V and 2 bases from J, the gap between germline ends came to 7 bases. The CDR3 DNA reads TGTGCCAGTAGTATGGAGACCAACACCGGGGAGCTGTTTTTT. Translated, it gives CASSMETNTGELFF.

This clonotype has just a few counts. V gene TRBV15 combines with J gene TRBJ2-3; D is uncertain. This CDR3 contains 14 residues. Between the trimmed V and J ends, which lost 8 bases and 0 bases, there was a span of 12 bases. The germline CDR1 and CDR2 sequences are LNHNV and YYDKDF (reference sequence). This chain's CDR3 is CATAPGASTDTQYF. DNA of the CDR3: TGTGCCACCGCTCCAGGAGCTAGCACAGATACGCAGTATTTT. The full variable domain, rest sourced from reference TRBV15 and TRBJ2-3, is DAMVIQNPRYQVTQFGKPVTLSCSQTLNHNVMYWYQQKSSQAPKLLFHYYDKDFNNEADTPDNFQSRRPNTSFCFLDIRSPGLGDTAMYLCATAPGASTDTQYFGPGTRLTVL.

This chain links TRBV20-1 with TRBJ2-3; 9 nucleotides match TRBD2. Germline V gives CDR1 DFQATT, CDR2 SNEGSKA (reference sequence). The CDR3 runs 15 residues. Trimming removed 8 bases from V and 2 bases from J; junction bases left unmatched: 11. The CDR3 here is CSTAGLAGVTDTQYF. For the CDR3, the DNA is TGCAGTACCGCCGGATTAGCGGGAGTCACAGATACGCAGTATTTT.

This clonotype was counted between two and nine times. This chain connects TRBV12-3 or TRBV12-4 to TRBJ2-3; D remains ambiguous. This CDR3 comprises 14 residues. The V end lost 6 bases, the J end lost 1 base, and 11 bases lay between the germline ends. CDR3 sequence reads: CASSGSRGTDTQYF. CDR3 nucleotides: TGTGCCAGCAGCGGGTCGCGTGGCACAGATACGCAGTATTTT.

This clonotype was counted only a few times. The V call is TRBV4-2, the J call TRBJ2-2, with a weak D call TRBD1 (6 bases). This CDR3 spans 16 amino acids. The germline gives CDR1 LGHNA, CDR2 YNFKEQ. The ends were cut back, 4 bases at V and 6 bases at J, with 18 bases in the middle. The CDR3 here is CASSPGQHQQAGELFF. In DNA form, the CDR3 reads TGTGCCAGCAGCCCCGGACAGCACCAACAAGCCGGGGAGCTGTTTTTT.

This clonotype has only one observation. A much larger clonotype is one base distant, so this may be a read error. J is TRBJ2-7 and V is TRBV3-1; tentative D call: TRBD2 (6 bases). CDR3 length: 15 amino acids. Germline CDR1 LGHDT, CDR2 YNNKEL (reference sequence). CDR3 nucleotide sequence: TGTGCCAGCAGCAAAGAAATAGCGGCCGCCTACGAGCAGTACTTC. Protein: CASSKEIAAAYEQYF.

This chain links TRBV11-2 with TRBJ2-6; D gene ambiguous. This CDR3 region has 15 residues. Trimming took off 1 base at V and 3 bases at J, with 7 bases between the two ends. The germline V gene has CDR1 SGHAT and CDR2 FQNNGV. The CDR3 region has the DNA TGTGCCAGCAGCTTAGGGCGAGTTGGGGCCAACGTCCTGACTTTC. Its translation is CASSLGRVGANVLTF.